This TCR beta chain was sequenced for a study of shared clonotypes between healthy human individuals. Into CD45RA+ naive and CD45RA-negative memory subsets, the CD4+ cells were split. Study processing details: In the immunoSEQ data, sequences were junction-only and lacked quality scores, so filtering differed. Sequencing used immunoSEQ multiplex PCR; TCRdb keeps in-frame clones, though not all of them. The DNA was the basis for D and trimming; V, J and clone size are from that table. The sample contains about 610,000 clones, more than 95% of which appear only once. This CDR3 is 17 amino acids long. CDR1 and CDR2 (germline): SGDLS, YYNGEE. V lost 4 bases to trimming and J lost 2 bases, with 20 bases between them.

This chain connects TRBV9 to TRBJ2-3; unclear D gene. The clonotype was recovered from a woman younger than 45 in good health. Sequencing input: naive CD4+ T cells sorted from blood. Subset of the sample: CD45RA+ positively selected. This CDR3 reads CASSNLEIRGITDTQYF. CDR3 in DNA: TGTGCCAGCAGCAACCTGGAGATACGCGGAATCACAGATACGCAGTATTTT.